The 27 T cell receptor beta chains below come from one sample, sequenced in a study of cytomegalovirus exposure and HLA in healthy donors. A multiplex PCR was run with 60 Vbeta primers and 13 Jbeta primers. Clones were read by immunoSEQ multiplex PCR, and TCRdb kept only the in-frame ones, dropping some. The table shows 85,000 to 100,000 clones, with around 86% occurring only once. The sequenced material came from PBMCs. All receptors derive from a man aged 30 to 39 in good health and CMV-seropositive.

The chain uses TRBV7-2 and TRBJ2-1; 8 positions match TRBD2. Germline V gives CDR1 SGHTA, CDR2 FQGNSA. The CDR3 has 15 residues. V trimming: 0 bases; J trimming: 8 bases; junction bases outside the gene matches: 6. CDR3 sequence (DNA): TGTGCCAGCAGCTTAGCGTTTCGGGGGGGCGATGAGCAGTTCTTC. This gives the protein CASSLAFRGGDEQFF. Full variable domain (rest looked up from reference TRBV7-2 and TRBJ2-1): GAGVSQSPSNKVTEKGKDVELRCDPISGHTALYWYRQSLGQGLEFLIYFQGNSAPDKSGLPSDRFSAERTGGSVSTLTIQRTQQEDSAVYLCASSLAFRGGDEQFFGPGTRLTVL.

V is TRBV28 and J is TRBJ2-1, with D possibly matching TRBD1 (7 bases). The V gene's germline CDR1 is MDHEN and CDR2 SYDVKM. V lost 7 bases, J lost 0 bases, and 13 bases lay in between. The CDR3 contains 15 residues. The CDR3 DNA sequence: TGTGCCAGCAATTCGGAGGGGGCCTCCTACAATGAGCAGTTCTTC. Amino acids: CASNSEGASYNEQFF.

The chain recombines TRBV5-1 with TRBJ2-3, with TRBD2 as a possible D gene (6 bases). CDR3 length: 15 amino acids. Germline V lookup: CDR1 SGHRS, CDR2 YFSETQ. Deletions cut 2 bases from V and 4 bases from J, with 14 bases between. The CDR3 loop reads CASSFVGGGSDTQYF. The CDR3 DNA reads TGCGCCAGCAGCTTTGTGGGAGGCGGTTCAGATACGCAGTATTTT.

The chain is built from TRBV29-1 and TRBJ1-1; D gene ambiguous. The germline gives CDR1 SQVTM, CDR2 ANQGSEA. CDR3 size: 12 residues. Trimming left V 6 bases short and J 3 bases short, with 11 bases between. The CDR3 here is CSVLREYTEAFF. CDR3 DNA sequence: TGCAGCGTCCTCCGGGAATACACTGAAGCTTTCTTT.

The chain employs TRBV6-5 and TRBJ2-7; TRBD1 aligns across 10 bases. Germline assignment: CDR1 MNHEY and CDR2 SVGAGI. V shed 8 bases, J shed 3 bases, and the junction held 1 base outside the gene matches. The length of the CDR3 is 12 residues. The CDR3, as DNA: TGTGCCAGCTGGGACAGGGGCTACGAGCAGTACTTC. This codes for CASWDRGYEQYF.

This clone was recorded only once. This chain joins TRBV5-3 and TRBJ2-2, with a weak D call TRBD1 (7 bases). TRBV5-3 is an open reading frame, and its role is uncertain. This CDR3 contains 16 residues. Trimming took 4 bases from V and 1 from J, leaving 14 bases between them. CDR3 sequence: CARSPNQGGNTGELFF. CDR3 nucleotide sequence: TGTGCCAGAAGCCCTAACCAGGGGGGGAACACCGGGGAGCTGTTTTTT.

The chain uses TRBV11-2 and TRBJ1-1; 9 bases agree with TRBD1. The CDR3 runs 17 residues. CDR1 and CDR2 from the germline V gene are SGHAT and FQNNGV. After removal of 1 base from V and 3 bases from J, the junction contained 9 bases not matched to a gene. Here the CDR3 reads CASSLASTGGFHTEAFF. CDR3 in DNA: TGTGCCAGCAGCTTAGCATCGACAGGGGGATTCCACACTGAAGCTTTCTTT.

This clone appeared once. CDR3 sequence: CASRDGRAVAKNIQYF. The CDR3 DNA sequence: TGTGCCAGCAGGGATGGCAGGGCTGTAGCCAAAAACATTCAGTACTTC. This chain connects TRBV28 to TRBJ2-4, with D perhaps matching TRBD1 (5 bases). The germline V gene has CDR1 MDHEN and CDR2 SYDVKM. The CDR3 sequence is 16 residues long. V lost 6 bases, J lost 0 bases, and 15 bases lay in between.

V gene TRBV7-9 combines with J gene TRBJ1-1; 10 nucleotides line up with TRBD1. J lost 1 base, V lost 1 base, and 0 bases had no gene match. The CDR3 extends over 15 amino acids. Germline CDR1 is SEHNR and CDR2 is FQNEAQ (reference sequence). The CDR3 DNA is TGTGCCAGCAGCTTAGGGACAGGGGGGAACACTGAAGCTTTCTTT. Translated, it gives CASSLGTGGNTEAFF.

The rearrangement joins TRBV14 to TRBJ2-6; no reliable D call. CDR1 SGHDN and CDR2 FVKESK come from the germline V gene. The CDR3 spans 17 residues. V lost 0 bases, J lost 0 bases, and 9 bases lay in between. The CDR3: CASSQDRRFSGANVLTF. The CDR3 coding sequence is TGTGCCAGCAGCCAAGATCGTCGGTTCTCTGGGGCCAACGTCCTGACTTTC. The variable domain in full, completed from reference TRBV14 and TRBJ2-6, reads EAGVTQFPSHSVIEKGQTVTLRCDPISGHDNLYWYRRVMGKEIKFLLHFVKESKQDESGMPNNRFLAERTGGTYSTLKVQPAELEDSGVYFCASSQDRRFSGANVLTFGAGSRLTVL.

In its sample, this clone was seen a few times. CDR3 nucleotides: TGTGCCAGCAGTTCAGCGGGACCTTACCAAGAGACCCAGTACTTC. Protein: CASSSAGPYQETQYF. The chain uses TRBV28 and TRBJ2-5; 7 bases are a match to TRBD2. V was pared by 4 bases and J by 0 bases, with 5 bases of the junction left unmatched. Germline assignment: CDR1 MDHEN and CDR2 SYDVKM. The CDR3 has 15 residues.

V gene TRBV27 combines with J gene TRBJ2-2, with 14 bases that match TRBD2. The CDR3 length is 20 residues. Germline trimming cut 6 bases from V and 4 bases from J; bases unmatched to any gene: 16. In germline, CDR1 is MNHEY, CDR2 SMNVEV (reference sequence). The CDR3 sequence: CASRRRGLAGGLGGTGELFF. The CDR3 nucleotides read TGTGCCAGCAGGCGCCGAGGACTAGCGGGAGGCTTAGGAGGCACCGGGGAGCTGTTTTTT.

V usage is TRBV28 and J usage is TRBJ2-3; tentatively, D is TRBD2 (5 bases). The V gene's germline CDR1 is MDHEN and CDR2 SYDVKM. The CDR3 contains 14 residues. Trimming cost V 6 bases and J 8 bases, with 18 bases left between them. CDR3 in amino acids: CASSGDSPVGTQYF. The DNA for the CDR3 is TGTGCCAGCAGCGGGGATTCGCCGGTCGGTACGCAGTATTTT.

DNA of the CDR3: TGTGCCAGCAGCGGAGCAGACAGCCTGAGTTCAGATACGCAGTATTTT. Protein product: CASSGADSLSSDTQYF. The chain is built from TRBV2 and TRBJ2-3; perhaps TRBD1 as D (5 bases). V was cut by 6 bases and J by 4 bases, with 20 bases left in between. The length of the CDR3 is 16 residues. CDR1 and CDR2 from the germline V gene are SNHLY and FYNNEI.

This chain links TRBV28 with TRBJ1-5; TRBD1 matches at 7 bases. This CDR3 has 14 amino acids. The V and J ends lost 5 bases and 3 bases, in that order; junction bases with no gene match: 4. Germline loops: CDR1 MDHEN, CDR2 SYDVKM. CDR3 sequence reads: CASSQGTVNQPQHF. The CDR3 DNA follows: TGTGCCAGCAGTCAAGGGACAGTCAATCAGCCCCAGCATTTT.

The gene calls are TRBV7-3 and TRBJ2-7, with TRBD2 matching 8 bases. With 6 bases clipped from V and 5 bases from J, the junction kept 15 bases outside the gene matches. CDR3 length equals 16 residues. The germline CDR1 and CDR2 sequences are SGHTA and FQGTGA. CDR3 DNA sequence: TGTGCCAGCAGGGACCCGGGGACTAGTGTTTCCCACGAGCAGTACTTC. This translates into CASRDPGTSVSHEQYF.

The genes are TRBV19 and TRBJ2-1, with 12 bases matching TRBD2. Germline CDR1 and CDR2: LNHDA and SQIVND (reference sequence). Trimming at V came to 3 bases and at J to 8 bases, leaving 8 bases not matched to a gene. The CDR3 sequence is 16 residues long. CDR3 amino acids: CASSIPSGRAGHEQFF. CDR3 bases: TGTGCCAGTAGTATTCCTAGCGGGAGGGCGGGGCATGAGCAGTTCTTC.

This rearrangement joins TRBV10-3 to TRBJ2-7, with 11 positions matching TRBD1. Germline V gene sequence: CDR1 ENHRY, CDR2 SYGVKD. Trimming at V came to 10 bases and at J to 5 bases, leaving 10 bases not matched to a gene. The CDR3 has 14 amino acids. CDR3 sequence (DNA): TGTGCCACCAGAGGGACAGGGGGTAACGACGAGCAGTACTTC. As protein: CATRGTGGNDEQYF.

V usage is TRBV7-9 and J usage is TRBJ2-1; TRBD2 aligns across 9 bases. V gave up 5 bases and J gave up 7 bases; unmatched junction bases: 12. This CDR3 contains 16 residues. Germline values: CDR1 SEHNR, CDR2 FQNEAQ (reference sequence). The DNA of the CDR3 is TGTGCCAGCAGCCCGCCAGTAGCGGGAGTCAGTAATGAGCAGTTCTTC. This codes for CASSPPVAGVSNEQFF.

The chain joins TRBV11-2 to TRBJ2-6; 14 bases are shared with TRBD2. The CDR3 length is 18 residues. Germline assignment: CDR1 SGHAT and CDR2 FQNNGV. V trimming: 5 bases; J trimming: 1 base; junction bases outside the gene matches: 4. The CDR3 DNA reads TGTGCCAGCAGCCATGGACTAGCGGGAGGATCTGGGGCCAACGTCCTGACTTTC. Protein: CASSHGLAGGSGANVLTF.

The chain couples TRBV19 to TRBJ2-5; 9 nucleotides align to TRBD1. Unmatched junction bases numbered 6, after V lost 4 bases and J lost 3 bases. The CDR3 length is 15 residues. CDR1 LNHDA and CDR2 SQIVND come from the germline V gene (reference sequence). The DNA for the CDR3 is TGTGCCAGTAGTAGACAGGGGGACAGAAAAGAGACCCAGTACTTC. Protein sequence: CASSRQGDRKETQYF.

The chain uses TRBV6-1 and TRBJ1-5, with 7 bases matching TRBD1. Germline values: CDR1 MNHNS, CDR2 SASEGT. The V and J ends lost 6 bases and 3 bases, in that order; junction bases with no gene match: 2. This CDR3 comprises 13 residues. The CDR3 bases are TGTGCCAGCAGACAGGGGATCAATCAGCCCCAGCATTTT. Protein sequence: CASRQGINQPQHF.

This chain connects TRBV7-9 to TRBJ2-1; possible D gene TRBD2, 6 bases. With 2 bases removed from V and 4 bases from J, the gap between germline ends came to 18 bases. The CDR3 sequence is 17 residues long. Germline lookup yields CDR1 SEHNR and CDR2 FQNEAQ (reference sequence). The CDR3 coding sequence is TGTGCCAGCAGCTTACCCGTCCGGAGGGCAGGGTACAATGAGCAGTTCTTC. The encoded protein is CASSLPVRRAGYNEQFF.

This sequence joins TRBV27 and TRBJ1-5, with no clear D. With 2 bases removed from V and 1 base from J, the gap between germline ends came to 6 bases. The CDR3 totals 14 residues. Germline-derived CDR1 and CDR2 are MNHEY and SMNVEV (reference sequence). The CDR3 spells CASSLARSNQPQHF. The CDR3 bases are TGTGCCAGCAGTTTAGCCAGGAGCAATCAGCCCCAGCATTTT.

In this sample, this clone turned up once. The chain joins TRBV29-1 to TRBJ2-6; 12 positions match TRBD1. The CDR3 consists of 17 residues. V dropped 6 bases and J dropped 2; count of bases not matched to a gene: 8. Germline CDR1 reads SQVTM; CDR2 reads ANQGSEA. The CDR3 spells CSVVGTGGAAGANVLTF. CDR3 nucleotides: TGCAGCGTGGTTGGGACAGGGGGCGCGGCTGGGGCCAACGTCCTGACTTTC.

This clone showed up just a few times. The chain links TRBV30 to TRBJ2-7, with D tentatively TRBD2 (6 bases). V was pared by 4 bases and J by 2 bases, with 9 bases between. Germline CDR1 GTSNPN, CDR2 SVGIG (reference sequence). The length of the CDR3 is 12 residues. Here the CDR3 reads CAWTGGAYEQYF. The CDR3 bases are TGTGCCTGGACAGGAGGGGCCTACGAGCAGTACTTC.

Only one count was recorded for this clone. The genes are TRBV28 and TRBJ2-1, with a weak D call TRBD2 (7 bases). Trimming left V 3 bases short and J 7 bases short, with 22 bases between. Germline CDR1 and CDR2: MDHEN and SYDVKM. There are 17 residues in the CDR3. The CDR3 region is CASSFPPWRGGENEQFF. CDR3 nucleotide sequence: TGTGCCAGCAGTTTCCCTCCGTGGAGGGGGGGTGAAAATGAGCAGTTCTTC.